This paragraph covers one TCR beta chain sequence. Assay: immunoSEQ multiplex PCR; the TCRdb copy retains only in-frame clones and omits some. Here the sample spans about 170,000 clones, 88% being singletons. With 0 bases removed from V and 0 bases from J, the gap between germline ends came to 10 bases. CDR1 and CDR2 from the germline V gene are LGHNA and YSLEER. This CDR3 spans 16 amino acids. This entry comes from a study of blood T cell repertoires in COVID-19. The sample consisted of peripheral blood. The chain uses TRBV4-3 and TRBJ2-3; D not resolved. The receptor comes from a man between 60 and 75 years old with acute or convalescent COVID-19. DNA of the CDR3: TGCGCCAGCAGCCAAGATTGGAAGACTAGCACAGATACGCAGTATTTT. This codes for CASSQDWKTSTDTQYF.